This T cell receptor (beta chain) was captured in a study of response to subunit inactivated influenza vaccine. With respect to this clonotype: The antigen is not known.

Broader study findings: The authors suggested that few new T cells are recruited per seasonal influenza vaccination.

MiXCR, run by TCRdb on the RT-PCR reads, gives a single entry per CDR3 protein. Of hundreds of thousands of distinct CDR3 sequences in the sample, 11% to 15% were seen once. This specimen was PBMCs from blood, taken less than 15 days before vaccination. The TCR was taken from a man aged 50-60 years who received an inactivated influenza vaccine.

The CDR3 bases are TGCAGTGCCCCCGGGCATATCGTTACGGGAGGGATTTCCTACGAGCAGTACTTC. Its protein product is CSAPGHIVTGGISYEQYF. This chain joins TRBV20-1 and TRBJ2-7; TRBD2 matches at 8 bases. J gave up 1 base and V 6 bases, and 20 bases lay outside the gene matches. CDR3 length: 18 amino acids. The germline gives CDR1 DFQATT, CDR2 SNEGSKA (reference sequence).